Each of the 18 T cell receptor beta chains below was sequenced from the same sample in a study of T-cell memory formation after mild COVID-19. MiXCR, run by TCRdb on the 5' RACE reads, gives a single entry per CDR3 protein. In the table there are 350,000 to 500,000 distinct CDR3 sequences, around 22% of which are singletons. Source material: PBMCs or a T cell subset sorted from them (not recorded which). Every receptor here comes from an adult woman who had mild COVID-19 (a few samples of this study predate the infection). Cell type and time point are not known.

This rearrangement joins TRBV5-1 to TRBJ2-2; 7 bases match TRBD1. Germline loops: CDR1 SGHRS, CDR2 YFSETQ. The CDR3 is 16 amino acids. V was pared by 4 bases and J by 3 bases, with 9 bases of the junction left unmatched. The CDR3 sequence: CASSPQTGIDTGELFF. For the CDR3, the DNA is TGCGCCAGCAGCCCACAGACAGGGATAGACACCGGGGAGCTGTTTTTT.

The chain is built from TRBV7-2 and TRBJ1-1, with D possibly TRBD1 on 5 matching bases. CDR1 is SGHTA, CDR2 FQGNSA, per germline. This CDR3 contains 16 residues. V was trimmed by 1 base and J by 6 bases, leaving 18 bases between them. This CDR3 reads CASSLVAGGELSEAFF. As DNA, the CDR3 is TGTGCCAGCAGCTTAGTAGCGGGAGGGGAGTTGTCTGAAGCTTTCTTT.

This rearrangement joins TRBV7-8 to TRBJ2-1; TRBD2 agrees at 9 bases. The ends lost 0 bases at V and 8 bases at J; junction bases unmatched: 5. This CDR3 region has 15 residues. Per the germline V gene, CDR1 is SGHVS and CDR2 is FQNEAQ. CDR3 protein: CASSLASGSWDEQFF. Here the CDR3 DNA reads TGTGCCAGCAGCTTAGCTAGCGGGAGTTGGGATGAGCAGTTCTTC.

The table lists this clonotype with many counts. The chain employs TRBV25-1 and TRBJ2-7, with D unresolved. The CDR3 is 9 amino acids. The V end lost 4 bases, the J end lost 7 bases, and 2 bases lay between the germline ends. CDR1 MGHDK and CDR2 SYGVNS come from the germline V gene. Written as DNA, the CDR3 is TGTGCCAGCAGTGGAGAGCAGTACTTC. It encodes CASSGEQYF.

The chain is built from TRBV14 and TRBJ2-4, with D maybe TRBD2 (6 bases). Germline values: CDR1 SGHDN, CDR2 FVKESK. The germline V and J ends were trimmed by 3 bases and 0 bases, with 15 bases remaining between them. This CDR3 is 17 amino acids long. CDR3 nucleotides: TGTGCCAGCAGCCACCCGGGGGAAGGCGTAGCCAAAAACATTCAGTACTTC. Encoded protein: CASSHPGEGVAKNIQYF.

This clonotype was counted between two and nine times. V is TRBV5-1 and J is TRBJ2-1; 11 bases match TRBD1. This CDR3 has 16 amino acids. Germline V gene lookup returns CDR1 SGHRS and CDR2 YFSETQ. V lost 0 bases to trimming and J lost 8 bases; unmatched junction nucleotides: 7. The CDR3 coding sequence is TGCGCCAGCAGCTTGGGAGGACAGGGGGCGCGGGATGAGCAGTTCTTC. Translated: CASSLGGQGARDEQFF.

V usage is TRBV29-1 and J usage is TRBJ2-1; maybe TRBD1 (6 bases). The germline gives CDR1 SQVTM, CDR2 ANQGSEA. The CDR3 has 12 residues. The ends were cut back, 6 bases at V and 4 bases at J, with 10 bases in the middle. In DNA, the CDR3 is TGCAGCGTGGGAACAGGGTACAATGAGCAGTTCTTC. This gives the protein CSVGTGYNEQFF.

The chain joins TRBV6-6 to TRBJ1-1; D ambiguous. V was clipped by 2 bases and J by 6 bases, with 10 bases between them. This CDR3 region has 13 residues. Germline V gives CDR1 MNHNY, CDR2 SVGAGI (reference sequence). The CDR3 sequence is CASSYGSNPEAFF. The DNA for the CDR3 is TGTGCCAGCAGTTACGGAAGTAACCCTGAAGCTTTCTTT.

The chain employs TRBV7-9 and TRBJ1-1; TRBD1 aligns across 9 bases. Germline trimming cut 4 bases from V and 11 bases from J; bases unmatched to any gene: 14. CDR1 is SEHNR and CDR2 is FQNEAQ in the germline V gene (reference sequence). The CDR3 contains 15 residues. The CDR3 DNA reads TGTGCCAGCAGCTCACAGGGGGCCTCCCAGGTTTTGGCTTTCTTT. Translation gives CASSSQGASQVLAFF.

This clonotype has more than one count but fewer than ten. The gene calls are TRBV7-9 and TRBJ2-7; 7 nucleotides agree with TRBD2. This CDR3 is built from 15 residues. CDR1 and CDR2 from the germline V gene are SEHNR and FQNEAQ (reference sequence). After removal of 5 bases from V and 2 bases from J, the junction contained 9 bases not matched to a gene. CDR3 nucleotides: TGTGCCAGCAGCCGGCCAGCGGGACGACCCTACGAGCAGTACTTC. It specifies CASSRPAGRPYEQYF.

The rearrangement joins TRBV18 to TRBJ2-7, with 9 bases fitting TRBD2. Germline CDR1 is KGHSH and CDR2 is LQKENI. This CDR3 is 14 amino acids long. V was clipped by 4 bases and J by 5 bases; unmatched bases: 6. CDR3 DNA sequence: TGTGCCAGCTCACTTAATAGCGGGGGCAACGAGCAGTACTTC. Translation: CASSLNSGGNEQYF. The variable domain in full, completed from reference TRBV18 and TRBJ2-7, reads NAGVMQNPRHLVRRRGQEARLRCSPMKGHSHVYWYRQLPEEGLKFMVYLQKENIIDESGMPKERFSAEFPKEGPSILRIQQVVRGDSAAYFCASSLNSGGNEQYFGPGTRLTVT.

V gene TRBV29-1 combines with J gene TRBJ2-7; the match to TRBD1 covers 7 bases. The CDR3 extends over 15 amino acids. The trim removed 4 bases at V and 7 bases at J, leaving 16 bases unmatched. Germline values: CDR1 SQVTM, CDR2 ANQGSEA. CDR3 sequence (DNA): TGCAGCGTTGGAAGGGGGCGGTCCCCAGTAGGAGAGCAGTACTTC. Amino acid sequence: CSVGRGRSPVGEQYF.

CDR3 nucleotides: TGCGCCAGCAGCTTGGGGCTAGCGATAACAGATACGCAGTATTTT. Residues: CASSLGLAITDTQYF. The rearrangement uses TRBV5-1 and TRBJ2-3; tentative D call: TRBD2 (6 bases). The CDR3 covers 15 residues. Trimming took 0 bases from V and 3 from J, leaving 11 bases between them. Germline loops: CDR1 SGHRS, CDR2 YFSETQ.

V is TRBV20-1 and J is TRBJ2-7, with 7 bases lining up with TRBD2. This CDR3 is 13 amino acids long. J gave up 2 bases and V 6 bases, and 7 bases lay outside the gene matches. CDR1 and CDR2 (germline): DFQATT, SNEGSKA (reference sequence). The CDR3 region has the DNA TGCAGTGCCTCCGGGACTAATCCCTACGAGCAGTACTTC. Translated, it gives CSASGTNPYEQYF.

V gene TRBV5-6 combines with J gene TRBJ2-5; 10 nucleotides line up with TRBD1. The trim removed 4 bases at V and 7 bases at J, leaving 4 bases unmatched. The CDR3 loop spans 13 amino acids. Looked up from germline, CDR1 is SGHDT and CDR2 is YYEEEE. The CDR3 region is CASSQGQGGTQYF. In DNA, the CDR3 is TGTGCCAGCAGCCAAGGACAGGGGGGGACCCAGTACTTC.

This clonotype occurred a few times. The V and J genes are TRBV9 and TRBJ2-1, with 8 bases lining up with TRBD2. Germline lookup yields CDR1 SGDLS and CDR2 YYNGEE. The junction had 10 bases not matched to a gene; V was cut back by 0 bases and J by 8 bases. This CDR3 comprises 16 residues. This CDR3 is CASSVEGAGDVYEQFF. CDR3 nucleotides: TGTGCCAGCAGCGTAGAGGGAGCGGGAGATGTCTATGAGCAGTTCTTC.

V usage is TRBV10-3 and J usage is TRBJ1-3; the D is unclear. The CDR3 sequence is 12 residues long. The germline V gene encodes CDR1 ENHRY and CDR2 SYGVKD. V was trimmed by 4 bases and J by 8 bases, leaving 9 bases between them. CDR3 in amino acids: CAISAYRDTIYF. The CDR3 DNA reads TGTGCCATCAGTGCGTACAGAGACACCATATATTTT.

The table lists this clonotype with many counts. CDR3 coding DNA: TGTGCCAGCAGTCTGGGCTCCGGGACGTCCAACACTGAAGCTTTCTTT. Protein sequence: CASSLGSGTSNTEAFF. This chain links TRBV12-3 or TRBV12-4 with TRBJ1-1; possible D gene TRBD1, 5 bases. The germline V and J ends were trimmed by 5 bases and 2 bases, with 18 bases remaining between them. There are 16 residues in the CDR3.